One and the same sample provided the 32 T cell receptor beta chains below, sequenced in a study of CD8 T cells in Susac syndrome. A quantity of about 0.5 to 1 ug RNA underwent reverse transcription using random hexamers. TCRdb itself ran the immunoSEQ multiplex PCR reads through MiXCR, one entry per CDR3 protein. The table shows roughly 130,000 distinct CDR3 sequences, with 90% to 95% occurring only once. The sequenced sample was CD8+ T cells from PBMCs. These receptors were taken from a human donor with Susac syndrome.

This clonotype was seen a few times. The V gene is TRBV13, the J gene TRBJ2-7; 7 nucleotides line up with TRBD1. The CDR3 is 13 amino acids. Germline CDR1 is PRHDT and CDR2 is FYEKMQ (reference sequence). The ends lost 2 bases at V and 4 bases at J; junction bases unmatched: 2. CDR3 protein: CASSLSRGYEQYF. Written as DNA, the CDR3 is TGTGCCAGCAGCTTAAGCAGGGGGTACGAGCAGTACTTC.

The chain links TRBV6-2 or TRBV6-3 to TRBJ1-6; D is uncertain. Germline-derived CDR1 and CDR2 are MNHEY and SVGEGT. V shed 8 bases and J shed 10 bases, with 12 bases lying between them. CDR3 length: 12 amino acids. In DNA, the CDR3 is TGTGCCAGCGGCGGATCCCCCTCACCCCTCCACTTT. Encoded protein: CASGGSPSPLHF.

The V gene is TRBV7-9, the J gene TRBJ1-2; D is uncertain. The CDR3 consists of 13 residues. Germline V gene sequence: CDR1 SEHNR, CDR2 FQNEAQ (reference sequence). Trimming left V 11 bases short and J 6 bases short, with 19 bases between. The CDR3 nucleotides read TGTGCCCTTCCTAGGTGGGATTCAAATGGCTACACCTTC. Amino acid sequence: CALPRWDSNGYTF.

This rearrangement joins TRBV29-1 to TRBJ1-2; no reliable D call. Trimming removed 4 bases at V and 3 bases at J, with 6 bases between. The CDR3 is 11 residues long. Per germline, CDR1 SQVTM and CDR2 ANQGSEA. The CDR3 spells CSVGSDYGYTF. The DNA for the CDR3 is TGCAGCGTTGGCAGTGACTATGGCTACACCTTC.

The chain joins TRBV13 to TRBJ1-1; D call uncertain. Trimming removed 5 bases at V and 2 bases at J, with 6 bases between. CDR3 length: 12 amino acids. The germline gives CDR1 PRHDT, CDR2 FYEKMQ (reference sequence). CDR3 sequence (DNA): TGTGCCAGCAGCACATTAAACACTGAAGCTTTCTTT. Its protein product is CASSTLNTEAFF.

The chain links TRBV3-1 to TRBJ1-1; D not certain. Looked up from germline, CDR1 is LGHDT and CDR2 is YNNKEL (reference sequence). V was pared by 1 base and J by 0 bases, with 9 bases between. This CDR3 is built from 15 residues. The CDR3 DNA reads TGTGCCAGCAGCCAAGCAGTTACGGTGAACACTGAAGCTTTCTTT. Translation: CASSQAVTVNTEAFF. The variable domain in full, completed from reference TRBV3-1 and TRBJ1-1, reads DTAVSQTPKYLVTQMGNDKSIKCEQNLGHDTMYWYKQDSKKFLKIMFSYNNKELIINETVPNRFSPKSPDKAHLNLHINSLELGDSAVYFCASSQAVTVNTEAFFGQGTRLTVV.

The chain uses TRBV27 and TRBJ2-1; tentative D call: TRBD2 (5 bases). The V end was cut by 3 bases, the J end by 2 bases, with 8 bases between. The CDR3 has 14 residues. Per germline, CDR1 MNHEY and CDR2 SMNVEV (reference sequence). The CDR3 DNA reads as TGTGCCAGCAGTTTGAGGGCCCCCTACAATGAGCAGTTCTTC. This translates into CASSLRAPYNEQFF.

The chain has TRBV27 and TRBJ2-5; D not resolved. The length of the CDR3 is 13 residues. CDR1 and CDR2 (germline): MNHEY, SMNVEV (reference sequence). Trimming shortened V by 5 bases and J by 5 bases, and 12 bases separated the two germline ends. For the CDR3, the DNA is TGTGCCAGCAGTCGAAGCTATGGGGAGACCCAGTACTTC. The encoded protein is CASSRSYGETQYF.

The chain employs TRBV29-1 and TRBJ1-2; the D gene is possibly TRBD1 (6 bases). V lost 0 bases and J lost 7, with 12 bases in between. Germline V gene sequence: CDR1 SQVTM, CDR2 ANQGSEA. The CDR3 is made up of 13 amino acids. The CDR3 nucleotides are TGCAGCGTTGAAGACAGGGGAGCGTCTGGCTACACCTTC. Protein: CSVEDRGASGYTF.

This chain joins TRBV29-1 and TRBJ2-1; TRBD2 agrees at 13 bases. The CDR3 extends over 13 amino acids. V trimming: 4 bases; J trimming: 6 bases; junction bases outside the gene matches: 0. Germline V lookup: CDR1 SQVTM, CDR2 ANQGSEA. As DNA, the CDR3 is TGCAGCGTTGGACTAGCGGGGGGCAATGAGCAGTTCTTC. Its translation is CSVGLAGGNEQFF.

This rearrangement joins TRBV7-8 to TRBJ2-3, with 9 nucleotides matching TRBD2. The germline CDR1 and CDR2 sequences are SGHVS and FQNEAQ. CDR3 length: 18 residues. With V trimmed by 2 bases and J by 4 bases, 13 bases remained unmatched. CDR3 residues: CASSLLRRGGLGADTQYF. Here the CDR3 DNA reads TGTGCCAGCAGCTTATTGCGGCGGGGGGGCCTAGGCGCAGATACGCAGTATTTT.

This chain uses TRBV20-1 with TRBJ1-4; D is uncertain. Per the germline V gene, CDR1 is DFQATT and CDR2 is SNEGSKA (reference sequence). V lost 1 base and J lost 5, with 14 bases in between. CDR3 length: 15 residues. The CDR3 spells CSARVGEWINEKLFF. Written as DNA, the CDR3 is TGCAGTGCTAGAGTCGGAGAGTGGATCAATGAAAAACTGTTTTTT.

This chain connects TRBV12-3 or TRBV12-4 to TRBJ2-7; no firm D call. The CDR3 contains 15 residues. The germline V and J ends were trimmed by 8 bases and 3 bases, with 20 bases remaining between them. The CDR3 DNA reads TGTGCCAGCCGCCAAGGCCCGACACCTCTCTACGAGCAGTACTTC. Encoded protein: CASRQGPTPLYEQYF.

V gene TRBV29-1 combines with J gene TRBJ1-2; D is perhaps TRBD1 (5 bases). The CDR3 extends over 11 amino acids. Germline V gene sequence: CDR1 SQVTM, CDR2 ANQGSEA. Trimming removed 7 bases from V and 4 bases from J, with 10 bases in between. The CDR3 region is CSADSPYGYTF. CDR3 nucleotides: TGCAGCGCTGACAGCCCCTATGGCTACACCTTC.

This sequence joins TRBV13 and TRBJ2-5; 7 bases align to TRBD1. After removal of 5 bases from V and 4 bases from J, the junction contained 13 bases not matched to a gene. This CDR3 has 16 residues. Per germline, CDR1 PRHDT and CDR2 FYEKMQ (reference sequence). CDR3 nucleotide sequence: TGTGCCAGCAGCGTCCGGACAGGTCGGTCTGGAGAGACCCAGTACTTC. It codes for CASSVRTGRSGETQYF.

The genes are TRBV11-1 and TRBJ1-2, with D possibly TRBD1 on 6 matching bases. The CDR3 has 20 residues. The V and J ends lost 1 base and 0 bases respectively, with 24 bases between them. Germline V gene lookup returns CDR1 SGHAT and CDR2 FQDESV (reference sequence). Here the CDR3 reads CASSLDFGLAPDRPNYGYTF. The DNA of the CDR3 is TGTGCCAGCAGCTTAGACTTCGGCCTTGCACCCGACAGGCCTAACTATGGCTACACCTTC.

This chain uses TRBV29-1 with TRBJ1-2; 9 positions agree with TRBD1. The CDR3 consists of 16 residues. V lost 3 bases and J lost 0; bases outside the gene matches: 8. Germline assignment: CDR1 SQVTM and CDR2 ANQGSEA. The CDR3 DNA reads TGCAGCGTTGATTTTACAGGGGGCCGTTCTAACTATGGCTACACCTTC. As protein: CSVDFTGGRSNYGYTF.

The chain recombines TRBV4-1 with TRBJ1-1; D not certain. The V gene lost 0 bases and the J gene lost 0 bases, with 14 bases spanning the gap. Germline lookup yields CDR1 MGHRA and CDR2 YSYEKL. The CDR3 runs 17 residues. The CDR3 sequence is CASSQDGAQKLNTEAFF. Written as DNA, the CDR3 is TGCGCCAGCAGCCAAGATGGCGCACAGAAGTTGAACACTGAAGCTTTCTTT.

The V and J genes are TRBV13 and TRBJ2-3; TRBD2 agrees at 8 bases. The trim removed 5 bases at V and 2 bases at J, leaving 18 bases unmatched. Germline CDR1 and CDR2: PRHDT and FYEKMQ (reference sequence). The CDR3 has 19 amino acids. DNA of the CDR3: TGTGCCAGCAGCCTAACCCTCGGGAGTGGCGGGGGGTTCACAGATACGCAGTATTTT. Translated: CASSLTLGSGGGFTDTQYF.

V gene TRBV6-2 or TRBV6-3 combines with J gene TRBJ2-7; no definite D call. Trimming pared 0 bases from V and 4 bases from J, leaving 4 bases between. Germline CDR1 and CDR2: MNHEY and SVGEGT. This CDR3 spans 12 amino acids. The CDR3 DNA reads TGTGCCAGCAGTTACTCGCATTACGAGCAGTACTTC. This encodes CASSYSHYEQYF.

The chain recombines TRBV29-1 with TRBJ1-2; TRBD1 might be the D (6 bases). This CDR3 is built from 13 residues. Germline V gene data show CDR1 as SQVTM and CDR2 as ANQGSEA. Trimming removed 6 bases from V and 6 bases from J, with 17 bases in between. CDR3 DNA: TGCAGCGTCGTAGGGGGGGGCGTCGATGGCTACACCTTC. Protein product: CSVVGGGVDGYTF.

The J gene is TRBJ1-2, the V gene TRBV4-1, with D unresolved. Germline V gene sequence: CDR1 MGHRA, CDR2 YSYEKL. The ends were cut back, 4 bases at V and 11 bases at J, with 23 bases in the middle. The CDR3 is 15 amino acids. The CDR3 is CASSLSPGPTAKYTF. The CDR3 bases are TGCGCCAGCAGCCTCTCCCCCGGGCCAACCGCCAAGTACACCTTC.

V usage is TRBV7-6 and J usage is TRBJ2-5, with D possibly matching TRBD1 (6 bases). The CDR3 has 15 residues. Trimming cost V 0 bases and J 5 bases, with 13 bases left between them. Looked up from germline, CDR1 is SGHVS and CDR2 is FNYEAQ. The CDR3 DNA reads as TGTGCCAGCAGCTTAGCGTGGGGGCCGGGGGAGACCCAGTACTTC. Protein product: CASSLAWGPGETQYF.

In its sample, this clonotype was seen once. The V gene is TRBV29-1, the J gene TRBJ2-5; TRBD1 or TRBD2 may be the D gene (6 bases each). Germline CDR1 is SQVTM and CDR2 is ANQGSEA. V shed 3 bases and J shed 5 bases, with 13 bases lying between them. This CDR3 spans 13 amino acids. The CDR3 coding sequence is TGCAGCGTTGAGGGGGGCAGCGTGGAGACCCAGTACTTC. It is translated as CSVEGGSVETQYF.

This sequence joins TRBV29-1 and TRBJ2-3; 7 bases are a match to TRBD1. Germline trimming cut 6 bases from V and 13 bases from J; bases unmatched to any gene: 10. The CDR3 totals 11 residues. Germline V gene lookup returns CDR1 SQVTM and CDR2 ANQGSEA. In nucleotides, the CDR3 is TGCAGCGTATATGGGACAGAAGGCAAGTATTTT. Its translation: CSVYGTEGKYF.

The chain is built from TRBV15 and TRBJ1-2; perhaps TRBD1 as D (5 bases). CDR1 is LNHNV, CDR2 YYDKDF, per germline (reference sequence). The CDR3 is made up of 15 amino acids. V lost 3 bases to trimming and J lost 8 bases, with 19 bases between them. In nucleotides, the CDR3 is TGTGCCACCAGCAGTCAAACCGGGACTATGAAGGGCTACACCTTC. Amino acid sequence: CATSSQTGTMKGYTF.

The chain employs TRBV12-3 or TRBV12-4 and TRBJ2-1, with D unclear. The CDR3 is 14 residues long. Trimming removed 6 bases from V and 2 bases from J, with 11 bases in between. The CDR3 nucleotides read TGTGCCAGCAGCCGAGCCCCCCCCTACAATGAGCAGTTCTTC. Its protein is CASSRAPPYNEQFF.

The CDR3 nucleotides are TGTGCCAGCAGCTTGATTAGCGGGGGGTACAATGAGCAGTTCTTC. Residues: CASSLISGGYNEQFF. The J gene is TRBJ2-1, the V gene TRBV11-1; 10 bases line up with TRBD2. There are 15 residues in the CDR3. Germline V gene lookup returns CDR1 SGHAT and CDR2 FQDESV (reference sequence). Trimming took 3 bases from V and 4 from J; bases not matched to a gene: 3.

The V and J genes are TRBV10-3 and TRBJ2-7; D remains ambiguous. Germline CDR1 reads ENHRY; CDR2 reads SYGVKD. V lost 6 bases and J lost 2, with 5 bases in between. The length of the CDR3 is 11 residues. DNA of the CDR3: TGTGCCATCAGGTCCGCCTACGAGCAGTACTTC. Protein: CAIRSAYEQYF.

In DNA form, the CDR3 reads TGCGCCAGCAGCCAAGATGGCGGCGTTGGGGAGACCCAGTACTTC. It yields the protein CASSQDGGVGETQYF. The chain carries TRBV4-1 and TRBJ2-5; D remains ambiguous. Germline-derived CDR1 and CDR2 are MGHRA and YSYEKL. Deletions cut 0 bases from V and 5 bases from J, with 13 bases between. The CDR3 is 15 residues long.

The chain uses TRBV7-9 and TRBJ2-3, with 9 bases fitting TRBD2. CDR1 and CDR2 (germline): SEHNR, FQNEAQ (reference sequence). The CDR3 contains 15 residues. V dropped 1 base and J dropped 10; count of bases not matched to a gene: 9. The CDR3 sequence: CASSLVSLAGTAQYF. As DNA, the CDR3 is TGTGCCAGCAGCTTAGTGTCGCTAGCGGGGACTGCGCAGTATTTT.

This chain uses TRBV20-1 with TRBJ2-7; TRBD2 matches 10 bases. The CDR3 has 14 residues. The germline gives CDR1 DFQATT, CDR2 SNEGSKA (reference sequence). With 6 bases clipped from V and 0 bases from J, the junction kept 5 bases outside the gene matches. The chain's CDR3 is CSARERGGSYEQYF. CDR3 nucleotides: TGCAGTGCCAGGGAGCGGGGGGGCTCCTACGAGCAGTACTTC.